One and the same sample provided the 21 T cell receptor beta chains below, sequenced in a study of T-cell memory formation after mild COVID-19 (dated by TCRdb to the early 2020s). The library was obtained by 5' RACE. The listed sequencing device is Illumina NovaSeq 6000. The public reads were run again by TCRdb, first through fastp at Q25 and then through MiXCR, and only productive beta chains were kept. Rows matching on CDR3 protein sequence are summarized as one entry with the most common DNA and genes. The sample has more than 45,000 distinct CDR3 sequences on record, over 8.5% of them singletons. The ten biggest clones cover 12% of the sample. The sequenced sample was PBMCs or a T cell subset sorted from them (not recorded which). The receptors stem from an adult woman who had mild COVID-19 (a few samples of this study predate the infection). The sample titles of this study are shuffled in the database, so cell type and time point are left out; the donor was told from shared clones.

This clonotype was found many times. The chain has TRBV20-1 and TRBJ2-7; 8 nucleotides align to TRBD2. The germline gives CDR1 DFQATT, CDR2 SNEGSKA (reference sequence). V dropped 3 bases and J dropped 6; count of bases not matched to a gene: 10. The CDR3 has 14 amino acids. CDR3 residues: CSASQSGSRGEQYF. As DNA, the CDR3 is TGCAGTGCTAGTCAAAGCGGGAGTCGAGGCGAGCAGTACTTC.

The genes are TRBV6-1 and TRBJ2-1, with 8 bases lining up with TRBD1. CDR1 MNHNS and CDR2 SASEGT come from the germline V gene. The CDR3 has 13 residues. Trimming at V came to 3 bases and at J to 8 bases, leaving 3 bases not matched to a gene. The CDR3 loop reads CASSEGQAHEQFF. DNA of the CDR3: TGTGCCAGCAGTGAGGGACAGGCCCATGAGCAGTTCTTC.

This clonotype was counted a few times. The chain links TRBV18 to TRBJ2-1; 9 nucleotides agree with TRBD1. This CDR3 region has 16 residues. Germline V gene lookup returns CDR1 KGHSH and CDR2 LQKENI. Trimming at V came to 0 bases and at J to 7 bases, leaving 7 bases not matched to a gene. CDR3 residues: CASSPPTGQGSNEQFF. CDR3 sequence (DNA): TGTGCCAGCTCACCACCAACTGGACAGGGGAGTAATGAGCAGTTCTTC.

This clonotype was found a few times. J is TRBJ2-1 and V is TRBV10-3; D is unresolved. This CDR3 is built from 11 residues. Germline assignment: CDR1 ENHRY and CDR2 SYGVKD. V lost 11 bases and J lost 5, with 10 bases in between. Here the CDR3 reads CASGQHNEQFF. The CDR3 coding sequence is TGTGCCTCAGGTCAGCACAATGAGCAGTTCTTC.

This clonotype occurred a few times. The rearrangement joins TRBV4-1 to TRBJ2-7; 9 nucleotides agree with TRBD1. Germline trimming cut 4 bases from V and 2 bases from J; bases unmatched to any gene: 15. Germline V gene data show CDR1 as MGHRA and CDR2 as YSYEKL. This CDR3 has 18 residues. CDR3 nucleotide sequence: TGCGCCAGCAGCCCGCCCGCCGGGACAGGGCGTAAAACCTACGAGCAGTACTTC. This sequence encodes CASSPPAGTGRKTYEQYF.

In this sample, this clonotype turned up many times. V and J are TRBV5-1 and TRBJ2-3; 10 nucleotides agree with TRBD1. The CDR3 has 16 residues. V gave up 5 bases and J gave up 1 base; unmatched junction bases: 7. The germline CDR1 and CDR2 sequences are SGHRS and YFSETQ. The CDR3 DNA is TGCGCCAGCAGTCGGGACAGGGGAGGTGGCACAGATACGCAGTATTTT. Amino acids: CASSRDRGGGTDTQYF. The variable domain in full, completed from reference TRBV5-1 and TRBJ2-3, reads KAGVTQTPRYLIKTRGQQVTLSCSPISGHRSVSWYQQTPGQGLQFLFEYFSETQRNKGNFPGRFSGRQFSNSRSEMNVSTLELGDSALYLCASSRDRGGGTDTQYFGPGTRLTVL.

There are a few counts of this clonotype. The chain combines TRBV4-1 with TRBJ2-3; 14 nucleotides line up with TRBD2. Germline V gene sequence: CDR1 MGHRA, CDR2 YSYEKL. CDR3 size: 20 residues. The V gene end was trimmed by 3 bases and the J gene end by 4 bases; junction bases not matched to a gene: 15. CDR3 sequence reads: CASSHHRLAGGRIYPDTQYF. The CDR3 DNA reads as TGCGCCAGCAGCCACCATCGACTAGCGGGGGGGCGAATCTATCCAGATACGCAGTATTTT.

This clonotype occurred a few times. CDR3 bases: TGTGCCAGCAGCTTAGCCGGACTAGCGGGGGGGCAAAAGGATACGCAGTATTTT. As protein: CASSLAGLAGGQKDTQYF. This chain uses TRBV7-2 with TRBJ2-3, with 15 positions matching TRBD2. Per germline, CDR1 SGHTA and CDR2 FQGNSA. The CDR3 contains 18 residues. V was clipped by 0 bases and J by 6 bases; unmatched bases: 7.

This clonotype was seen many times. The chain joins TRBV5-6 to TRBJ2-2; TRBD2 aligns across 14 bases. This CDR3 region has 19 residues. Unmatched junction bases numbered 8, after V lost 4 bases and J lost 0 bases. Germline V gene sequence: CDR1 SGHDT, CDR2 YYEEEE. The CDR3 loop reads CASSPVLGLAGANTGELFF. In DNA form, the CDR3 reads TGTGCCAGCAGCCCCGTTTTGGGACTAGCGGGGGCGAACACCGGGGAGCTGTTTTTT.

This clonotype was seen ten or more times. V gene TRBV4-1 combines with J gene TRBJ2-3, with 9 bases that match TRBD1. CDR3 size: 16 residues. Germline lookup yields CDR1 MGHRA and CDR2 YSYEKL. V was pared by 2 bases and J by 3 bases, with 6 bases of the junction left unmatched. In DNA form, the CDR3 reads TGCGCCAGCAGCCAATTGACAGGGGGAGTAACAGATACGCAGTATTTT. It yields the protein CASSQLTGGVTDTQYF.

The genes are TRBV24-1 and TRBJ1-5; TRBD1 aligns across 7 bases. V gave up 1 base and J gave up 2 bases; unmatched junction bases: 13. The CDR3 totals 19 residues. The V gene's germline CDR1 is KGHDR and CDR2 SFDVKD. The CDR3 region is CATSDFHSSPGGGNQPQHF. Here the CDR3 DNA reads TGTGCCACCAGTGATTTTCACTCCTCGCCAGGGGGGGGCAATCAGCCCCAGCATTTT.

This clonotype was picked up many times. The chain links TRBV5-6 to TRBJ1-4; 8 bases agree with TRBD1. The CDR3 has 15 residues. With 2 bases clipped from V and 4 bases from J, the junction kept 4 bases outside the gene matches. Germline V gives CDR1 SGHDT, CDR2 YYEEEE. The CDR3 reads CASSFRDRLNEKLFF. In DNA, the CDR3 is TGTGCCAGCAGCTTTCGGGACAGGCTTAATGAAAAACTGTTTTTT.

This clonotype was recorded a few times. J is TRBJ1-2 and V is TRBV5-1; D unresolved. The CDR3 runs 14 residues. Germline values: CDR1 SGHRS, CDR2 YFSETQ. V dropped 6 bases and J dropped 0 bases, with 12 bases sitting between them. The CDR3 bases are TGCGCCAGCAATCCGTCGGAATCTAACTATGGCTACACCTTC. This codes for CASNPSESNYGYTF.

The V gene is TRBV28, the J gene TRBJ2-5; D is undetermined. This CDR3 spans 14 amino acids. Trimming removed 2 bases from V and 5 bases from J, with 12 bases in between. Germline V gene lookup returns CDR1 MDHEN and CDR2 SYDVKM. CDR3 nucleotide sequence: TGTGCCAGCAGTTTAGTCGGTAGCCTTGAGACCCAGTACTTC. It codes for CASSLVGSLETQYF.

The rearrangement uses TRBV3-1 and TRBJ2-5, with 13 bases that match TRBD2. This CDR3 has 16 amino acids. V was clipped by 4 bases and J by 5 bases; unmatched bases: 7. Germline CDR1 LGHDT, CDR2 YNNKEL (reference sequence). CDR3 in DNA: TGTGCCAGCAGCCGGACTAGCGGGAGTCAGAGGGAGACCCAGTACTTC. It is translated as CASSRTSGSQRETQYF.

This clonotype has a handful of counts. This rearrangement joins TRBV5-8 to TRBJ1-5; perhaps TRBD1 as D (6 bases). Trimming took off 2 bases at V and 6 bases at J, with 18 bases between the two ends. The CDR3 is 16 amino acids. Germline CDR1 is SGHTS and CDR2 is YDEGEE. The CDR3 is CASSFGGGTVTQPQHF. CDR3 bases: TGTGCCAGCAGCTTTGGGGGCGGGACGGTCACTCAGCCCCAGCATTTT.

This rearrangement joins TRBV20-1 to TRBJ2-2; 7 nucleotides line up with TRBD2. Trimming took 7 bases from V and 1 from J; bases not matched to a gene: 9. CDR1 is DFQATT and CDR2 is SNEGSKA in the germline V gene (reference sequence). This CDR3 has 15 residues. The CDR3 reads CSEHSSGQNTGELFF. In DNA form, the CDR3 reads TGCAGTGAGCACTCTAGCGGCCAGAACACCGGGGAGCTGTTTTTT.

This clonotype was detected a few times. This chain joins TRBV11-2 and TRBJ2-5, with D perhaps matching TRBD2 (5 bases). The CDR3 spans 16 residues. The germline V gene has CDR1 SGHAT and CDR2 FQNNGV. Trimming pared 5 bases from V and 0 bases from J, leaving 16 bases between. In nucleotides, the CDR3 is TGTGCCAGCAGCCCAAGGACTGGGGTATACCAAGAGACCCAGTACTTC. Amino acid sequence: CASSPRTGVYQETQYF.

The rearrangement links TRBV29-1 to TRBJ1-2; 11 nucleotides line up with TRBD1. Trimming cost V 5 bases and J 7 bases; bases outside gene matches: 9. CDR3 length: 14 residues. CDR1 is SQVTM, CDR2 ANQGSEA, per germline. CDR3 nucleotides: TGCAGCGTTCCGGGACAGGGGGGTGAGCGTGGCTACACCTTC. As protein: CSVPGQGGERGYTF.

With regard to this clonotype: A much larger clone lies a single base off, so this may be a read error. The chain combines TRBV7-3 with TRBJ2-1, with a weak D call TRBD2 (5 bases). Trimming pared 9 bases from V and 7 bases from J, leaving 16 bases between. The CDR3 length is 13 residues. Germline CDR1 and CDR2: SGHTA and FQGTGA. The CDR3 region is CARSIFPGNEQFF. The CDR3 nucleotides read TGTGCCAGAAGCATATTTCCGGGGAATGAGCAGTTCTTC.

V and J are TRBV6-1 and TRBJ1-1, with a weak D call TRBD1 (6 bases). Germline loops: CDR1 MNHNS, CDR2 SASEGT. V was clipped by 4 bases and J by 2 bases, with 14 bases between them. CDR3 length: 15 amino acids. The CDR3 here is CASSAADRPNTEAFF. CDR3 DNA: TGTGCCAGCAGTGCAGCAGACAGGCCTAACACTGAAGCTTTCTTT.